This T cell receptor beta chain emerged from a study of OX40 agonist ivuxolimab in advanced cancers. Study summary: Three individuals attained partial responses, comprising one hepatocellular carcinoma case and two cutaneous melanoma cases.

The CDR3 has 15 amino acids. Germline CDR1 SGHRS, CDR2 YFSETQ. Trimming removed 0 bases from V and 2 bases from J, with 11 bases in between. TCRdb keeps only in-frame clones here, not all; method: immunoSEQ multiplex PCR. The data contain about 84,000 clones, approximately 90% of them singletons. The sequenced sample was CD4+ or CD8+ T cells sorted from blood, obtained in a trial of the OX40 agonist ivuxolimab. The V and J genes are TRBV5-1 and TRBJ1-1, with D unclear. The sequence was obtained from an adult with an advanced solid tumor such as melanoma, head and neck, liver or kidney cancer. As DNA, the CDR3 is TGCGCCAGCAGCTTGGGGGCTACGGCTAACACTGAAGCTTTCTTT. Protein: CASSLGATANTEAFF.